This TCR beta chain is drawn from a study of blood T cells in healthy people across ages. Study-level information: About one barcoded beta molecule per two T cells came from capture by template switching. Overall study results and limits: Conclusively comparing naive with antigen-experienced cells was impossible with unsorted PBMCs. Any changes in expanded clonotypes were possibly confounded, as donor CMV status remained unknown.

The sample holds many counts of this clonotype. Its specificity is unknown. This CDR3 is built from 12 residues. Trimming cost V 0 bases and J 2 bases, with 2 bases left between them. The germline gives CDR1 LGHDT, CDR2 YNNKEL (reference sequence). PCR was performed a second time for about 7 to 12 cycles using a sample-barcoded 5' primer and a J-beta primer mix. The template-switch adaptor, which had 12 random nucleotides, put a tag on each cDNA molecule. Via MiXCR, TCRdb re-called the 5' RACE reads, giving one row per CDR3 protein. The sample yields some 640,000 distinct CDR3 sequences, about 30% seen once.

What was sequenced was blood. The V call is TRBV3-1, the J call TRBJ2-7; D ambiguous. The sequence came from a woman aged 80 or older in good health. CDR3: CASSQDPYEQYF. DNA for the CDR3: TGTGCCAGCAGCCAAGACCCCTACGAGCAGTACTTC.